The source of this T cell receptor beta chain is a study of cytomegalovirus exposure and HLA in healthy donors. This CDR3 spans 12 amino acids. Germline V CDR1 and CDR2: SGHVS, FQNEAQ. A multiplex PCR was run with 60 Vbeta primers and 13 Jbeta primers. TCRdb keeps only in-frame clones here, not all; method: immunoSEQ multiplex PCR. The repertoire consists of about 150,000 clones, with 70% to 80% occurring once and the leading ten covering roughly 1.4%. The sequencing input was PBMCs. This clonotype originated in a woman under 40 in good health and CMV-seropositive. V is TRBV7-8 and J is TRBJ2-5; D perhaps matches TRBD1 (5 bases). The J call could be wrong; TRBJ2-7 is a better fit for the DNA end. CDR3 residues: CASSRTSYEQYF. For the CDR3, the DNA is TGTGCCAGCAGCCGGACATCCTACGAGCAGTACTTC.